The 4 T cell receptor beta chains in this list originate from one sample, sequenced in a study of blood T cell repertoires in COVID-19. Assay: immunoSEQ multiplex PCR; the TCRdb copy retains only in-frame clones and omits some. Of fewer than 300,000 clones in the sample, approximately 86% were seen once. The sequenced sample consisted of peripheral blood. The receptors here all came from a man aged 18 to 29 with active or convalescent COVID-19.

This sequence joins TRBV27 and TRBJ2-2, with 8 nucleotides matching TRBD1. This CDR3 has 13 amino acids. V dropped 6 bases and J dropped 7; count of bases not matched to a gene: 4. The germline V gene has CDR1 MNHEY and CDR2 SMNVEV (reference sequence). DNA for the CDR3: TGTGCCAGCAGGACAGGGGTGATCGGGGAGCTGTTTTTT. This gives the protein CASRTGVIGELFF.

This clone appeared many times. This chain connects TRBV4-3 to TRBJ1-2; D is uncertain. Germline CDR1 is LGHNA and CDR2 is YSLEER. V was shortened by 1 base and J by 4 bases, with 10 bases between the two germline ends. The CDR3 has 14 residues. CDR3 loop: CASSQAGSGYGYTF. Written as DNA, the CDR3 is TGCGCCAGCAGCCAAGCGGGGTCGGGCTATGGCTACACCTTC.

This rearrangement joins TRBV19 to TRBJ1-6, with 9 bases matching TRBD1. The CDR3 is 15 amino acids. Losses at the gene ends were 5 bases for V and 9 bases for J; bases not matched to a gene: 8. From germline, CDR1 is LNHDA and CDR2 SQIVND (reference sequence). As DNA, the CDR3 is TGTGCCAGTAGTCAAACCGGGACAGGGCGTTCACCCCTCCACTTT. It translates to CASSQTGTGRSPLHF.

With regard to this clone: The same CDR3 is also encoded by other DNA sequences in this sample. The chain carries TRBV3-1 (or the pseudogene TRBV3-2) and TRBJ1-1; 11 positions agree with TRBD1. Germline lookup yields CDR1 LGHDT and CDR2 YNNKEL (reference sequence). Trimming removed 3 bases from V and 4 bases from J; junction bases left unmatched: 1. This CDR3 is built from 14 residues. The CDR3 DNA sequence: TGTGCCAGCAGCCAGGACAGGGGGCTCACTGAAGCTTTCTTT. Translating gives CASSQDRGLTEAFF.